The clone carrying this TCR beta chain was detected ten times or more. No antigen is known for it. V was pared by 3 bases and J by 0 bases, with 9 bases between. The CDR3 is made up of 15 amino acids. Germline V lookup: CDR1 SEHNR, CDR2 FQNEAQ (reference sequence). TCRdb analysed the 5' RACE reads with MiXCR anew, one entry per CDR3 protein. Of about 130,000 distinct CDR3 sequences detected, approximately 9.9% appear once; the ten largest clones hold roughly 3.3%. The data are from a study of CD8 T cells in ankylosing spondylitis. Study-wide results and caveats: Significantly higher representation of disease-linked clones was reported for matched ankylosing spondylitis synovial fluid. Certain motif variants had earlier been reported in reactive arthritis synovial fluid and blood.

The sequenced sample consisted of blood, either unsorted or a sorted T cell fraction (not recorded which). The TCR was taken from a male donor with ankylosing spondylitis or in good health (not recorded which). This chain uses TRBV7-9 with TRBJ2-1, with D possibly matching TRBD2 (6 bases). CDR3 in amino acids: CASSLMGGSYNEQFF. The CDR3 nucleotides are TGTGCCAGCAGCTTGATGGGAGGCTCCTACAATGAGCAGTTCTTC.